Below, 26 T cell receptor beta chains from the same sample are listed, as sequenced in a study of T cells after yellow fever vaccination. MiXCR, run by TCRdb on the 5' RACE reads, gives a single entry per CDR3 protein. This table has about 260,000 distinct CDR3 sequences, more than 3.5% appearing once. This specimen was PBMCs, taken 15 days after the yellow fever booster vaccination. Receptors originate from a man in his late teens or twenties who received the YFV17D yellow fever vaccine.

This clonotype has ten or more counts. The chain has TRBV19 and TRBJ1-5; 12 bases are shared with TRBD1. The CDR3 sequence is 15 residues long. Germline-derived CDR1 and CDR2 are LNHDA and SQIVND (reference sequence). Trimming took 7 bases from V and 9 from J; bases not matched to a gene: 10. CDR3 nucleotide sequence: TGTGCCAGTACCTGGGGGACAGGGGGCGGGTGGCCCCAGCATTTT. This gives the protein CASTWGTGGGWPQHF.

The table lists this clonotype with many counts. This chain joins TRBV7-9 and TRBJ1-2; D is possibly TRBD1 (5 bases). The V gene's germline CDR1 is SEHNR and CDR2 FQNEAQ (reference sequence). Trimming removed 2 bases from V and 0 bases from J, with 16 bases in between. The CDR3 spans 17 residues. The chain's CDR3 is CASSLNIGPGPNYGYTF. For the CDR3, the DNA is TGTGCCAGCAGCTTAAATATCGGCCCGGGACCTAACTATGGCTACACCTTC. The whole variable domain, remainder taken from reference TRBV7-9 and TRBJ1-2, is DTGVSQNPRHKITKRGQNVTFRCDPISEHNRLYWYRQTLGQGPEFLTYFQNEAQLEKSRLLSDRFSAERPKGSFSTLEIQRTEQGDSAMYLCASSLNIGPGPNYGYTFGSGTRLTVV.

This clonotype has ten or more counts. The genes are TRBV10-3 and TRBJ1-2; tentative D call: TRBD1 (6 bases). Trimming left V 0 bases short and J 5 bases short, with 10 bases between. In germline, CDR1 is ENHRY, CDR2 SYGVKD. The length of the CDR3 is 14 residues. The CDR3 is CAISESSQGYGYTF. CDR3 nucleotide sequence: TGTGCCATCAGTGAGTCGAGTCAGGGGTATGGCTACACCTTC.

In this sample, this clonotype turned up many times. The V gene is TRBV12-3 or TRBV12-4, the J gene TRBJ1-1; D is unresolved. Trimming removed 2 bases from V and 1 base from J, with 5 bases in between. The CDR3 is made up of 13 amino acids. The CDR3 nucleotides are TGTGCCAGCAGTTTATCCCCGAACACTGAAGCTTTCTTT. Translated, it gives CASSLSPNTEAFF.

This clonotype was seen ten or more times. The V gene is TRBV4-1, the J gene TRBJ2-1, with D hard to call. This CDR3 contains 16 residues. From germline, CDR1 is MGHRA and CDR2 YSYEKL. V gave up 1 base and J gave up 1 base, with 11 bases separating them. In DNA form, the CDR3 reads TGCGCCAGCAGCCAAGTCGACCTAGTTTCCTACAATGAGCAGTTCTTC. Amino acid sequence: CASSQVDLVSYNEQFF.

The sample holds many counts of this clonotype. This may be a read error: a much more frequent sequence differs by one nucleotide. The V and J genes are TRBV12-3 or TRBV12-4 and TRBJ2-3; D not resolved. The CDR3 loop spans 11 amino acids. Between the trimmed V and J ends, which lost 5 bases and 3 bases, there was a span of 3 bases. CDR3 residues: CASSVTDTQYF. The CDR3 DNA follows: TGTGCCAGCAGTGTAACAGATACGCAGTATTTT.

This clonotype was recorded at least ten times. This rearrangement joins TRBV5-4 to TRBJ2-3, with TRBD1 matching over 8 bases. The CDR3 is 19 residues long. Germline lookup yields CDR1 SGHNT and CDR2 YYREEE (reference sequence). Unmatched junction bases numbered 17, after V lost 0 bases and J lost 5 bases. The CDR3 region has the DNA TGTGCCAGCAGCTTGGACGGCCTCAGGATAGGACAGGGTAGAGATACGCAGTATTTT. Amino acids: CASSLDGLRIGQGRDTQYF.

This clonotype was recorded many times. The gene calls are TRBV5-1 and TRBJ2-5; D is unclear. This CDR3 comprises 12 residues. Germline V gene sequence: CDR1 SGHRS, CDR2 YFSETQ. The V and J ends lost 1 base and 7 bases respectively, with 8 bases between them. The CDR3 region has the DNA TGCGCCAGCAGCTTGACTCCGGGGACCCAGTACTTC. Amino acids: CASSLTPGTQYF.

V and J are TRBV7-9 and TRBJ1-1, with TRBD1 identical over 7 bases. The germline V gene encodes CDR1 SEHNR and CDR2 FQNEAQ (reference sequence). V shed 0 bases and J 0 bases; nucleotides not matched to a gene: 13. This CDR3 is built from 19 residues. The CDR3 coding sequence is TGTGCCAGCAGCTTAGCGAGGGGGCAGCTGAAAATAATGAACACTGAAGCTTTCTTT. Translating it yields CASSLARGQLKIMNTEAFF.

This clonotype was seen many times. This chain uses TRBV12-3 or TRBV12-4 with TRBJ2-7; 8 nucleotides match TRBD1. J lost 7 bases, V lost 3 bases, and 8 bases had no gene match. The CDR3 spans 14 residues. In nucleotides, the CDR3 is TGTGCCAGCAGTTTTTTGCAGGGGGCGTATGAGCAGTACTTC. Its protein is CASSFLQGAYEQYF.

This clonotype was recorded at least ten times. The genes are TRBV24-1 and TRBJ2-3, with 7 bases lining up with TRBD2. Germline V lookup: CDR1 KGHDR, CDR2 SFDVKD. Trimming took 2 bases from V and 5 from J; bases not matched to a gene: 0. The CDR3 contains 13 residues. In nucleotides, the CDR3 is TGTGCCACCAGTGATTGGGGGGGAGATACGCAGTATTTT. Protein product: CATSDWGGDTQYF.

This clonotype was detected many times. The chain is built from TRBV27 and TRBJ1-1; TRBD1 agrees at 8 bases. Per germline, CDR1 MNHEY and CDR2 SMNVEV (reference sequence). V shed 6 bases and J 4 bases; nucleotides not matched to a gene: 7. The CDR3 extends over 14 amino acids. The DNA of the CDR3 is TGTGCCAGCAGGGGACAGGTGGGGGGCACTGAAGCTTTCTTT. Translating it yields CASRGQVGGTEAFF.

With respect to this clonotype: A read error may be the cause here, since a much bigger clone is one base away. The CDR3: CAGSLRGRSETQYF. The CDR3 DNA sequence: TGTGCCGGCAGCTTGCGGGGGCGTTCAGAGACCCAGTACTTC. The genes are TRBV5-6 and TRBJ2-5; D possibly corresponds to TRBD2 (7 bases). Germline CDR1 reads SGHDT; CDR2 reads YYEEEE. The CDR3 is 14 residues long.

This clonotype has ten or more counts. CDR3 amino acids: CASSLYSLWGDEQFF. CDR3 nucleotides: TGTGCCAGCAGCTTGTACAGCCTGTGGGGCGATGAGCAGTTCTTC. V is TRBV5-4 and J is TRBJ2-1, with D perhaps TRBD1 (5 bases). V lost 1 base and J lost 8, with 16 bases in between. Germline V gene lookup returns CDR1 SGHNT and CDR2 YYREEE (reference sequence). This CDR3 spans 15 amino acids.

This clonotype was seen ten or more times. The rearrangement uses TRBV5-1 and TRBJ2-3, with TRBD2 matching over 8 bases. V trimming: 3 bases; J trimming: 2 bases; junction bases outside the gene matches: 8. The CDR3 contains 16 residues. The germline V gene has CDR1 SGHRS and CDR2 YFSETQ. The chain's CDR3 is CASSSSGGRLTDTQYF. The CDR3 DNA follows: TGCGCCAGCAGCTCAAGCGGGGGACGCCTCACAGATACGCAGTATTTT.

This clonotype was counted at least ten times. This chain links TRBV3-1 with TRBJ1-5; no reliable D call. V dropped 1 base and J dropped 3 bases, with 7 bases sitting between them. Germline values: CDR1 LGHDT, CDR2 YNNKEL (reference sequence). CDR3 length: 14 residues. DNA for the CDR3: TGTGCCAGCAGCCAAGCCCAAAACAATCAGCCCCAGCATTTT. Its protein is CASSQAQNNQPQHF. The full variable domain, with the rest looked up from reference TRBV3-1 and TRBJ1-5, is DTAVSQTPKYLVTQMGNDKSIKCEQNLGHDTMYWYKQDSKKFLKIMFSYNNKELIINETVPNRFSPKSPDKAHLNLHINSLELGDSAVYFCASSQAQNNQPQHFGDGTRLSIL.

This clonotype has a count of ten or more. The chain has TRBV4-3 and TRBJ1-2, with D unresolved. Between the trimmed V and J ends, which lost 0 bases and 2 bases, there was a span of 16 bases. Per the germline V gene, CDR1 is LGHNA and CDR2 is YSLEER. This CDR3 is 17 amino acids long. The CDR3 nucleotides are TGCGCCAGCAGCCAAGATATGAACTCCCTTTGGAACTATGGCTACACCTTC. This sequence encodes CASSQDMNSLWNYGYTF.

This clonotype was seen at least ten times. The V call is TRBV7-3, the J call TRBJ2-1, with 10 nucleotides matching TRBD2. This CDR3 spans 16 amino acids. Germline values: CDR1 SGHTA, CDR2 FQGTGA. The junction had 8 bases not matched to a gene; V was cut back by 5 bases and J by 4 bases. CDR3 nucleotides: TGTGCCAGCAGCCGAAGCGGGGGGGGGCGTTACAATGAGCAGTTCTTC. Translating it yields CASSRSGGGRYNEQFF.

In this sample, this clonotype turned up a few times. The chain uses TRBV5-4 and TRBJ2-1; 11 positions match TRBD2. The CDR3 extends over 15 amino acids. The germline gives CDR1 SGHNT, CDR2 YYREEE (reference sequence). Trimming at V came to 0 bases and at J to 14 bases, leaving 10 bases not matched to a gene. The CDR3 DNA sequence: TGTGCCAGCAGCTTGGTTGGTAGCGGGGGGGTAGCAGAGTTCTTC. Translated: CASSLVGSGGVAEFF.

This clonotype was detected many times. This chain uses TRBV7-2 with TRBJ2-5; 8 bases match TRBD1. CDR1 is SGHTA, CDR2 FQGNSA, per germline. Unmatched junction bases numbered 7, after V lost 1 base and J lost 6 bases. The CDR3 has 15 residues. The CDR3 DNA reads as TGTGCCAGCAGCTTAGTATTGCAGGGGGCGAAGACCCAGTACTTC. Its translation is CASSLVLQGAKTQYF.

This clonotype was recorded at least ten times. V gene TRBV27 combines with J gene TRBJ2-7; a weak D match, TRBD2 (6 bases). The V end lost 3 bases, the J end lost 4 bases, and 16 bases lay between the germline ends. CDR3 size: 15 residues. Germline-derived CDR1 and CDR2 are MNHEY and SMNVEV (reference sequence). The CDR3 is CASSLGLPIVYEQYF. CDR3 DNA sequence: TGTGCCAGCAGTTTGGGACTCCCTATCGTGTACGAGCAGTACTTC.

This clonotype was detected ten times or more. The genes are TRBV9 and TRBJ1-2; D is possibly TRBD1 (5 bases). The CDR3 runs 12 residues. The germline gives CDR1 SGDLS, CDR2 YYNGEE. With 3 bases removed from V and 8 bases from J, the gap between germline ends came to 11 bases. CDR3: CASSAPWGGYTF. The CDR3 DNA reads as TGTGCCAGCAGCGCCCCGTGGGGCGGCTACACCTTC.

Note on this clonotype: This clone may be a read error of a much larger clone one base away. The CDR3 carries no conserved terminal phenylalanine or tryptophan, so it likely arises from a read error. The chain is built from TRBV5-1 and TRBJ1-1; TRBD1 agrees at 9 bases. J was trimmed by 4 bases and V by 0 bases; bases with no gene match: 4. This CDR3 has 15 amino acids. Germline CDR1 reads SGHRS; CDR2 reads YFSETQ. In nucleotides, the CDR3 is TGCGCCAGCAGCTTGGCCTCGGGACAGGGCACTGAAGCTTTCTCT. It encodes CASSLASGQGTEAFS.

This clonotype was seen ten or more times. This sequence joins TRBV20-1 and TRBJ1-1; D not certain. Germline CDR1 DFQATT, CDR2 SNEGSKA (reference sequence). V shed 7 bases and J shed 3 bases, with 9 bases lying between them. The CDR3 runs to 11 residues. CDR3 residues: CSGTAYTEAFF. For the CDR3, the DNA is TGCAGTGGTACAGCATACACTGAAGCTTTCTTT.

Many counts were recorded for this clonotype. The rearrangement links TRBV7-9 to TRBJ2-5; D remains unclear. Trimming shortened V by 2 bases and J by 5 bases, and 9 bases separated the two germline ends. CDR1 and CDR2 from the germline V gene are SEHNR and FQNEAQ (reference sequence). This CDR3 comprises 13 residues. The CDR3 DNA reads TGTGCCAGCAGCTTAAGGCCCCGGGAGACCCAGTACTTC. This translates into CASSLRPRETQYF.

This clonotype has a count of ten or more. CDR3 region: CASSLRVRGEQFF. The CDR3 DNA sequence: TGCGCCAGCAGCCTGCGCGTGCGGGGGGAGCAGTTCTTC. The chain employs TRBV4-1 and TRBJ2-1; TRBD2 agrees at 7 bases. The CDR3 consists of 13 residues. Germline CDR1 MGHRA, CDR2 YSYEKL. J gave up 10 bases and V 4 bases, and 7 bases lay outside the gene matches.